This T cell receptor beta chain was documented in a study of blood T cell repertoires in COVID-19. Turning to the study itself: Samples came from the United States, Italy and Spain, spanning acute and convalescent COVID-19. Sources were T cells, B-cell-depleted T cells, or PBMCs; the material itself was cDNA or gDNA.

How the authors handled the data: How many nucleated cells were present was estimated from reference gene primer amplification. The method was immunoSEQ multiplex PCR; TCRdb's version includes in-frame clones alone and lacks a portion of them. V and J calls and clone size are those listed in that table; D and trimming were worked out from the DNA. The table includes about 58,000 clones, about nine tenths detected once. This clone was counted only a few times. The V gene lost 1 base and the J gene lost 5 bases, with 11 bases spanning the gap. The CDR3 length is 13 residues. Germline values: CDR1 GTSNPN, CDR2 SVGIG (reference sequence).

The V call is TRBV30, the J call TRBJ1-2; D is possibly TRBD1 (6 bases). Sequenced sample: peripheral blood. The receptor comes from a woman between 65 and 79 years old with active COVID-19. The CDR3 is CAWSGDRLYGYTF. CDR3 coding DNA: TGTGCCTGGAGTGGCGACAGGTTGTATGGCTACACCTTC.